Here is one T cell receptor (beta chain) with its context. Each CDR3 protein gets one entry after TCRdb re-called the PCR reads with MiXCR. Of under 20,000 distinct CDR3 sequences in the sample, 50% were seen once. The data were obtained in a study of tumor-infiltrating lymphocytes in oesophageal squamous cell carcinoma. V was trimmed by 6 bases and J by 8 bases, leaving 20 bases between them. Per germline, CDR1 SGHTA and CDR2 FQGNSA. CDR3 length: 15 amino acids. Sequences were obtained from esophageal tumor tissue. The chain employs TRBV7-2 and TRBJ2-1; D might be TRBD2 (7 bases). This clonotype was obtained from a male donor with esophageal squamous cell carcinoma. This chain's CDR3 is CASSLTGGHRDEQFF. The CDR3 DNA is TGTGCCAGCAGTCTCACGGGAGGCCACAGGGATGAGCAGTTCTTC.